This TCR beta chain is from a study of response to subunit inactivated influenza vaccine (dated by TCRdb to 2016 to 2019). Regarding the study in general: The study used deep quantitative T cell receptor repertoire profiling to track responses to a trivalent subunit inactivated influenza vaccine. Paper-wide results and their limitations: The authors proposed that each seasonal influenza vaccination may bring in only a limited number of new T cells.

The library was produced with RT-PCR. Sequencing relied on an Illumina HiSeq 2500. The public reads were reanalyzed by TCRdb: fastp trimming at Q25, MiXCR alignment, in-frame beta chains only. All rows with the same CDR3 protein become a single entry with the most common DNA and genes. The sample data list about 520,000 distinct CDR3 sequences, and approximately 24% of these were observed just once. In total, the top ten clones hold 1.5% to 2% of the sample. The CDR3 has 16 amino acids, counting the end cysteine and phenylalanine. Only CDR3 DNA remains: 48 bases, in frame from the first base. CDR1 SGDLS and CDR2 YYNGEE are derived from the germline V gene. V was cut back by 4 bases and J by 2 bases, leaving a gap of 18 bases between them. A remark on this clonotype: It lacks a known antigen. No base qualities exist here, and no much larger clone lies one base off it.

The chain links TRBV9 with TRBJ1-1; 5 matching bases give a weak D call of TRBD1. The TCR originated in a man aged 50 or older who received an inactivated influenza vaccine. Donor details come from another sample of the same person, matched by shared clones. This sample comprised CD4+ T cells sorted from PBMCs, obtained 4 to 6 days after vaccination. The CDR3 is CASSTGQVYDNTEAFF. The DNA sequence follows: TGTGCCAGCAGCACAGGACAAGTTTATGACAACACTGAAGCTTTCTTT.